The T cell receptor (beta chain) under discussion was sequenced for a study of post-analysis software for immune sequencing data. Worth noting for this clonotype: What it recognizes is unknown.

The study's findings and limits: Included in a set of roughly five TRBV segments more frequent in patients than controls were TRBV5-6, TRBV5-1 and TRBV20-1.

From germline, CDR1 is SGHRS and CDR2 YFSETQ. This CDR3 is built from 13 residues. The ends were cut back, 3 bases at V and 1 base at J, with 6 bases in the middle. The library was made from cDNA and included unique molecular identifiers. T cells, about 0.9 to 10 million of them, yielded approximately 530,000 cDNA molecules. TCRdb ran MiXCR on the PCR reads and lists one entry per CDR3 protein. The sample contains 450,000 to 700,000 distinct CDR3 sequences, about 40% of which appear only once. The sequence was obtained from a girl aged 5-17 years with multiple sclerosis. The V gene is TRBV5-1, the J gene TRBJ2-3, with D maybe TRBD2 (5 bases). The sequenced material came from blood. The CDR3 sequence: CASSSEGTDTQYF. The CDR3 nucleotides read TGCGCCAGCAGCTCGGAGGGCACAGATACGCAGTATTTT.